This T cell receptor (beta chain) is drawn from a study of technical replicates of blood from a few donors. Germline assignment: CDR1 MNHEY and CDR2 SMNVEV (reference sequence). Unmatched junction bases numbered 8, after V lost 5 bases and J lost 4 bases. The CDR3 is 15 residues long. The repertoire was sequenced with immunoSEQ multiplex PCR; TCRdb's copy has only in-frame clones and lacks some. This table holds 85,000 to 90,000 clones, under 95% found once. The sample consisted of T cells isolated from PBMCs. V and J are TRBV27 and TRBJ1-2; 9 bases map to TRBD1. The receptor was isolated from a human donor in good health. This CDR3 reads CASSKMDRGTYGYTF. Here the CDR3 DNA reads TGTGCCAGCAGTAAAATGGACAGGGGCACCTATGGCTACACCTTC.